This is a list of T cell receptor beta chains from one sample in a study of T cells in localized non-small cell lung cancer. Sequencing was performed with immunoSEQ multiplex PCR; in TCRdb, only in-frame clones are kept and a portion is missing. Of 10,000 to 15,000 clones in the sample, roughly 84% were seen once. The sequencing here drew on peripheral blood, taken before any cancer treatment. These receptors were obtained from a male donor at least 60 years old with stage III lung adenocarcinoma. Each CDR3 is given with its conserved first and last residue. The D gene is left open where the match is weak. Some rows have no size entry. The others give once, few or many, or a class for an expanded clone.

CASSLAEGSYEQYF	TGTGCCAGCAGCTTAGCCGAGGGATCCTACGAGCAGTACTTC	.	TRBV7-9	.	TRBJ2-7
CASSRPSGGTTEAFF	TGCGCCAGCAGCCGTCCGTCAGGGGGGACCACTGAAGCTTTCTTT	few	TRBV5-1	TRBD1	TRBJ1-1
CASSFGDRAYNEQFF	TGTGCCAGCAGCTTCGGGGACAGGGCCTACAATGAGCAGTTCTTC	few	TRBV5-4	TRBD1	TRBJ2-1
CASSSWNEQFF	TGTGCCAGCAGCTCATGGAATGAGCAGTTCTTC	.	TRBV5-4	.	TRBJ2-1
CASSLLALTLRAPGEQYF	TGTGCCAGCAGTTTATTGGCGCTAACCCTCAGGGCGCCCGGCGAGCAGTACTTC	.	TRBV27	.	TRBJ2-7
CASSSSGTGVSPLHF	TGTGCCAGCAGTTCTTCCGGGACAGGGGTTTCACCCCTCCACTTT	.	TRBV27	TRBD1	TRBJ1-6
CASSPSSTVSYEQYF	TGTGCCAGCAGCCCTTCGTCGACAGTCTCCTACGAGCAGTACTTC	.	TRBV7-2	.	TRBJ2-7
CASSFNSGANVLTF	TGTGCCAGCAGTTTTAACTCTGGGGCCAACGTCCTGACTTTC	.	TRBV27	.	TRBJ2-6
CASSYSGTGGNYGYTF	TGTGCCAGCAGTTACTCCGGGACAGGGGGCAACTATGGCTACACCTTC	.	TRBV6-5	TRBD1	TRBJ1-2
CASSMGQGRDTQYF	TGTGCCAGTAGTATGGGACAGGGCAGAGATACGCAGTATTTT	once	TRBV19	TRBD1	TRBJ2-3
CASSQDEVGTTANF	TGTGCCAGCAGCCAAGATGAAGTAGGAACGACAGCGAACTTC	.	TRBV14	.	TRBJ2-5
CASSYNLAERPYEQYF	TGTGCCAGCAGTTACAATTTGGCTGAGCGACCCTACGAGCAGTACTTC	.	TRBV6-6	.	TRBJ2-7
CALSSLGGNYGYTF	TGTGCCTTATCTTCTCTTGGTGGGAACTATGGCTACACCTTC	.	TRBV2	.	TRBJ1-2
CASGYYTGELFF	TGTGCCTCGGGTTATTACACCGGGGAGCTGTTTTTT	.	TRBV6-1	.	TRBJ2-2
CASSPGPPAPSMNTEAFF	TGTGCCAGCAGCCCGGGACCGCCCGCCCCGAGTATGAACACTGAAGCTTTCTTT	.	TRBV5-6	.	TRBJ1-1
CASSWMITYEQYF	TGTGCCAGTAGTTGGATGATAACCTACGAGCAGTACTTC	.	TRBV19	.	TRBJ2-7
CASSLTPGPYEQYF	TGTGCCAGCAGCTTGACGCCGGGCCCCTACGAGCAGTACTTC	once	TRBV7-8	.	TRBJ2-7
CASSLALTKRLGEEDTQYF	TGTGCCAGCAGCTTAGCGCTAACGAAACGCCTAGGGGAGGAGGATACGCAGTATTTT	.	TRBV7-9	.	TRBJ2-3
CASSLSQRQPYEQYF	TGTGCCAGCAGCTTGTCCCAGCGCCAGCCCTACGAGCAGTACTTC	.	TRBV5-4	.	TRBJ2-7
CASSGERGTRYEQYF	TGTGCCAGCAGTGGGGAGCGGGGGACGCGCTACGAGCAGTACTTC	.	TRBV2	TRBD2	TRBJ2-7
CSARRGEDTEAFF	TGCAGCGCCCGAAGGGGGGAAGACACTGAAGCCTTCTTT	.	TRBV29-1	.	TRBJ1-1
CASRDRGPGANVLTF	TGTGCCAGTAGGGACAGGGGACCAGGGGCCAACGTCCTGACTTTC	.	TRBV19	TRBD1	TRBJ2-6
CASSKRLAGGLQETQYF	TGTGCCAGCAGCAAAAGACTAGCGGGGGGCCTCCAAGAGACCCAGTACTTC	.	TRBV7-2	TRBD2	TRBJ2-5
CAWRGREGHPNTEAFF	TGTGCCTGGAGGGGCCGAGAAGGACACCCGAACACTGAAGCTTTCTTT	.	TRBV30	.	TRBJ1-1
CASSRFGNQPQHF	TGTGCCAGTAGTAGGTTTGGGAATCAGCCCCAGCATTTT	once	TRBV19	.	TRBJ1-5
CASNPGSVYNEQFF	TGTGCCAGCAATCCAGGGTCGGTCTACAATGAGCAGTTCTTC	.	TRBV14	.	TRBJ2-1
CAHRPGTNTGELFF	TGTGCTCATCGTCCAGGGACTAACACCGGGGAGCTGTTTTTT	.	TRBV10-3	.	TRBJ2-2
CASSLAVGKETQYF	TGTGCCAGCAGCTTGGCAGTGGGAAAAGAGACCCAGTACTTC	once	TRBV5-5	.	TRBJ2-5
CASSEDRVAEKLFF	TGTGCCAGCAGTGAGGACCGAGTAGCGGAAAAACTGTTTTTT	.	TRBV6-1	.	TRBJ1-4
CASTTSNTGELFF	TGTGCCAGCACCACCTCAAACACCGGGGAGCTGTTTTTT	.	TRBV7-9	.	TRBJ2-2
CASSLGPGDTQYF	TGTGCCAGCAGCTTAGGTCCGGGGGATACGCAGTATTTT	.	TRBV7-9	.	TRBJ2-3
CASSQRQETQYF	TGTGCCAGCTCCCAGAGACAAGAGACCCAGTACTTC	.	TRBV18	.	TRBJ2-5
CSSNLGGDGYTF	TGCAGCTCCAATCTAGGGGGCGATGGCTACACCTTC	.	TRBV29-1	TRBD1	TRBJ1-2
CAWSASTAGRTFF	TGTGCCTGGAGTGCCTCGACGGCGGGTCGAACGTTTTTT	once	TRBV30	.	TRBJ1-4
CASSSQLRTGEKLFF	TGTGCCAGTAGTTCACAGCTACGAACGGGTGAAAAACTGTTTTTT	.	TRBV19	.	TRBJ1-4
CASSLGGITNTEAFF	TGTGCCAGCAGCTTAGGTGGGATAACGAACACTGAAGCTTTCTTT	.	TRBV7-9	.	TRBJ1-1
CASSLVGVGTDTQYF	TGTGCCAGCAGCTTGGTGGGGGTCGGGACAGATACGCAGTATTTT	.	TRBV5-5	.	TRBJ2-3
CAWSGGFGNQPQHF	TGTGCCTGGAGTGGGGGTTTTGGCAATCAGCCCCAGCATTTT	few	TRBV30	.	TRBJ1-5
CASSSLIEFNEQFF	TGTGCCAGCAGCTCCTTAATTGAATTCAATGAGCAGTTCTTC	.	TRBV11-2	.	TRBJ2-1
CASSFAGEETQYF	TGTGCCAGCAGCTTCGCGGGAGAAGAGACCCAGTACTTC	few	TRBV7-2	TRBD2	TRBJ2-5
CASNPTGQAYEQYF	TGCGCCAGCAACCCGACAGGACAAGCCTACGAGCAGTACTTC	.	TRBV5-1	.	TRBJ2-7
CASSDGSGAGYTF	TGTGCCAGCAGTGACGGGAGTGGGGCAGGCTACACCTTC	.	TRBV6-4	.	TRBJ1-2
CAWSAEIVTEAFF	TGTGCCTGGAGTGCCGAAATTGTCACTGAAGCTTTCTTT	.	TRBV30	.	TRBJ1-1
CASSLAVQGLEGYTF	TGCGCCAGCAGCTTGGCCGTCCAGGGATTGGAGGGCTACACCTTC	.	TRBV5-1	.	TRBJ1-2
CASSPIRDRVYGYTF	TGCGCCAGCAGCCCGATCCGGGACAGGGTCTATGGCTACACCTTC	.	TRBV5-1	TRBD1	TRBJ1-2
CASSLWGVETDTQYF	TGTGCCAGCAGCTTGTGGGGGGTCGAAACAGATACGCAGTATTTT	once	TRBV5-8	.	TRBJ2-3
CASSARETQYF	TGCGCCAGCAGCGCTCGGGAGACCCAGTACTTC	.	TRBV5-1	.	TRBJ2-5
CASSASPMAAYEQYF	TGTGCCAGCAGTGCCTCCCCAATGGCTGCTTACGAGCAGTACTTC	.	TRBV27	.	TRBJ2-7